These T cell receptor beta chains were read from a single sample in a study of shared clonotypes between healthy human individuals. Produced via immunoSEQ multiplex PCR; TCRdb's table is partial and in-frame only. The sample lists 2 million to 3 million clones, about 92% occurring once. Sequenced input: naive CD4+ T cells sorted from blood. These TCRs come from a man younger than 30 in good health. Each CDR3 is given with its conserved first and last residue.

v_gene: TRBV2; j_gene: TRBJ2-5; len: 13; CDR3aa: CASSHRGGETQYF
v_gene: TRBV5-8; j_gene: TRBJ2-3; len: 15; CDR3aa: CASSSGRPVTDTQYF
v_gene: TRBV29-1; j_gene: TRBJ2-3; len: 13; CDR3aa: CSALWGRTDTQYF
v_gene: TRBV30; j_gene: TRBJ1-3; len: 13; CDR3aa: CAGGAALGNTIYF
v_gene: TRBV4-1; j_gene: TRBJ1-2; len: 17; CDR3aa: CASSQGRARGRDYGYTF
v_gene: TRBV4-1; j_gene: TRBJ1-5; len: 17; CDR3aa: CASSQIGRDRGRQPQHF
v_gene: TRBV4-2; j_gene: TRBJ2-7; len: 15; CDR3aa: CASSQEAGGSYEQYF
v_gene: TRBV6-5; j_gene: TRBJ2-1; len: 14; CDR3aa: CASSPEGRYNEQFF
v_gene: TRBV2; j_gene: TRBJ2-2; len: 14; CDR3aa: CASSGQGVAGELFF
v_gene: TRBV6-5; j_gene: TRBJ1-2; len: 16; CDR3aa: CASSYSIMGRNYGYTF
v_gene: TRBV14; j_gene: TRBJ1-5; len: 13; CDR3aa: CASSPDTRQPQHF
v_gene: TRBV6-1; j_gene: TRBJ2-7; len: 15; CDR3aa: CASSEGQVTTYEQYF
v_gene: TRBV18; j_gene: TRBJ1-4; len: 13; CDR3aa: CASSRGQEEKLFF
v_gene: TRBV28; j_gene: TRBJ2-7; len: 14; CDR3aa: CASSLKHRLYEQYF
v_gene: TRBV4-1; j_gene: TRBJ1-2; len: 12; CDR3aa: CASSQMDRERRF
v_gene: TRBV4-2; j_gene: TRBJ1-6; len: 16; CDR3aa: CASSQEVQGSNSPLHF
v_gene: TRBV11-3; j_gene: TRBJ2-4; len: 12; CDR3aa: CASSLDKDIQYF
v_gene: TRBV27; j_gene: TRBJ2-3; len: 14; CDR3aa: CASSSGGGARTQYF
v_gene: TRBV19; j_gene: TRBJ1-6; len: 15; CDR3aa: CASSTGDRDNSPLHF
v_gene: TRBV7-9; j_gene: TRBJ2-5; len: 16; CDR3aa: CASSQTGTGGAETQYF
v_gene: TRBV19; j_gene: TRBJ2-7; len: 18; CDR3aa: CASSIRGASGITSYEQYF
v_gene: TRBV9; j_gene: TRBJ2-1; len: 18; CDR3aa: CASSPAQFSMSTYNEQFF
v_gene: TRBV11-2; j_gene: TRBJ1-1; len: 13; CDR3aa: CASSPDRGSEAFF
v_gene: TRBV6-5; j_gene: TRBJ2-5; len: 8; CDR3aa: CARNTLYF
v_gene: TRBV30; j_gene: TRBJ2-7; len: 12; CDR3aa: CAWSAGSYEQYF
v_gene: TRBV30; j_gene: TRBJ2-1; len: 13; CDR3aa: CAWSAGLYNEQFF